This T cell receptor beta chain was recorded in a study of blood T cell repertoires in COVID-19. This clone was seen only a few times. The assay was immunoSEQ multiplex PCR, and TCRdb's table has in-frame clones only and misses some. The sample contains 200,000 to 250,000 clones, 70% to 90% of which appear only once. Per the germline V gene, CDR1 is SGDLS and CDR2 is YYNGEE. The length of the CDR3 is 12 residues. Trimming stripped 3 bases from V and 7 bases from J, with 10 bases between. The chain carries TRBV9 and TRBJ1-1, with D perhaps TRBD1 (6 bases). Specimen: peripheral blood. This receptor was taken from a human donor in a cohort sampled during active COVID-19. The CDR3 DNA follows: TGTGCCAGCAGCGGGCGGACAGATGAAGCTTTCTTT. It encodes CASSGRTDEAFF.